The 10 T cell receptor beta chains listed next were all sequenced from one sample in a study of CD8 T cells in ankylosing spondylitis. TCRdb re-called the 5' RACE reads with MiXCR, one entry per CDR3 protein. The table lists 120,000 or so distinct CDR3 sequences, roughly 15% of them singletons. The sequenced sample was blood, either unsorted or a sorted T cell fraction (not recorded which). Every receptor here comes from a female donor with ankylosing spondylitis or in good health (not recorded which).

This clonotype was picked up many times. This chain joins TRBV20-1 and TRBJ1-3; unclear D gene. The V gene lost 5 bases and the J gene lost 3 bases, with 8 bases spanning the gap. This CDR3 comprises 12 residues. Germline loops: CDR1 DFQATT, CDR2 SNEGSKA (reference sequence). The CDR3 protein is CSAPHNGNTIYF. CDR3 coding DNA: TGCAGTGCTCCCCACAATGGAAACACCATATATTTT.

The rearrangement uses TRBV5-6 and TRBJ2-5, with 8 bases identical to TRBD1. This CDR3 contains 17 residues. Germline V gene data show CDR1 as SGHDT and CDR2 as YYEEEE. V lost 2 bases and J lost 5; bases outside the gene matches: 14. CDR3 bases: TGTGCCAGCAGCTTTTTCAGGGGGCGCAAAGATGTGGAGACCCAGTACTTC. This sequence encodes CASSFFRGRKDVETQYF.

This clonotype came up many times. V is TRBV6-2 or TRBV6-3 and J is TRBJ1-1, with 9 bases aligning to TRBD1. The V and J ends lost 6 bases and 0 bases, in that order; junction bases with no gene match: 11. The CDR3 is made up of 17 amino acids. The V gene's germline CDR1 is MNHEY and CDR2 SVGEGT. The DNA for the CDR3 is TGTGCCAGCAGCCCCGGACAGGGGACGGGTATGAACACTGAAGCTTTCTTT. It translates to CASSPGQGTGMNTEAFF.

This clonotype was seen at least ten times. The rearrangement uses TRBV20-1 and TRBJ1-1; D uncertain. CDR1 DFQATT and CDR2 SNEGSKA come from the germline V gene (reference sequence). The CDR3 runs 14 residues. The ends were cut back, 1 base at V and 4 bases at J, with 13 bases in the middle. The CDR3 DNA reads as TGCAGTGCTAGAGGCAGGAGCCTCCTCACTGAAGCTTTCTTT. Protein sequence: CSARGRSLLTEAFF.

This clonotype was seen repeatedly, ten times or more. The chain uses TRBV5-5 and TRBJ2-1; no clear D. This CDR3 contains 16 residues. V gave up 2 bases and J gave up 0 bases, with 12 bases separating them. The germline gives CDR1 SGHKS, CDR2 YYEKEE (reference sequence). CDR3 sequence: CASSFLGLSSYNEQFF. In DNA form, the CDR3 reads TGTGCCAGCAGCTTTCTAGGGCTGAGCTCCTACAATGAGCAGTTCTTC.

A few counts support this clonotype. The rearrangement links TRBV18 to TRBJ2-1, with D perhaps matching TRBD1 or TRBD2 (5 bases each). CDR3 size: 14 residues. V gave up 4 bases and J gave up 8 bases, with 15 bases separating them. Germline V gives CDR1 KGHSH, CDR2 LQKENI. In DNA form, the CDR3 reads TGTGCCAGCTCACTAGGAGAGGGGTATGATGAGCAGTTCTTC. Translated, it gives CASSLGEGYDEQFF.

This clonotype has at least ten counts. The chain has TRBV5-1 and TRBJ2-7; D is unclear. The CDR3 extends over 12 amino acids. Per germline, CDR1 SGHRS and CDR2 YFSETQ. V shed 4 bases and J shed 4 bases, with 9 bases lying between them. CDR3 region: CASSENSYEQYF. For the CDR3, the DNA is TGCGCCAGCAGCGAGAACAGTTACGAGCAGTACTTC.

This clonotype was found many times. The rearrangement uses TRBV6-1 and TRBJ2-1; 13 bases line up with TRBD2. The germline V gene has CDR1 MNHNS and CDR2 SASEGT. This CDR3 has 13 amino acids. The J segment lost 8 bases and the V segment lost 6 bases, leaving 1 base of the junction unmatched. CDR3 loop: CASRGLAGYEQFF. CDR3 nucleotide sequence: TGTGCCAGCAGGGGACTAGCGGGATATGAGCAGTTCTTC.

The CDR3 region is CSATWTGRTDTQYF. In DNA, the CDR3 is TGCAGTGCTACCTGGACAGGGAGGACAGATACGCAGTATTTT. This chain links TRBV20-1 with TRBJ2-3, with 8 positions matching TRBD1. CDR3 size: 14 residues. J gave up 3 bases and V 4 bases, and 6 bases lay outside the gene matches. From germline, CDR1 is DFQATT and CDR2 SNEGSKA (reference sequence).

The chain carries TRBV5-1 and TRBJ2-7; 11 positions match TRBD2. CDR3 length: 16 residues. Looked up from germline, CDR1 is SGHRS and CDR2 is YFSETQ. V was pared by 5 bases and J by 4 bases, with 11 bases of the junction left unmatched. DNA of the CDR3: TGCGCCAGCAGTAGGGCTAGCGGGGGGATTGAATACGAGCAGTACTTC. This codes for CASSRASGGIEYEQYF.